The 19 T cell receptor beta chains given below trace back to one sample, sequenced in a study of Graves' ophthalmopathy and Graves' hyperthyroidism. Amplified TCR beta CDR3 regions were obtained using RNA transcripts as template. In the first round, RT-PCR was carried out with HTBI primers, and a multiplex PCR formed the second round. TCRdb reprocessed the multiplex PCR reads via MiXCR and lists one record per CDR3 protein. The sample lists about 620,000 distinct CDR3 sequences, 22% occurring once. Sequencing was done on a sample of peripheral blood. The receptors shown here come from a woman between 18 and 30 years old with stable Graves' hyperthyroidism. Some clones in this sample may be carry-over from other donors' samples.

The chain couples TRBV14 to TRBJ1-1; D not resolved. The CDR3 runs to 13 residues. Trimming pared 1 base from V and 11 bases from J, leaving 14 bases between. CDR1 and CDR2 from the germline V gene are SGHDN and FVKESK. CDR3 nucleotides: TGTGCCAGCAGCCAAGCTCGTCGGAGTGACGCTTTCTTT. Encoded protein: CASSQARRSDAFF.

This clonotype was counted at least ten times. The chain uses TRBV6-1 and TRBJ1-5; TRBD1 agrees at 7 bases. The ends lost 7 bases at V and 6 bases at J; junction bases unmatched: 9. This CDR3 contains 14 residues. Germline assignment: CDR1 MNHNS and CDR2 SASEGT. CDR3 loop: CASKRQGLFQPQHF. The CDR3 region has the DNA TGTGCCAGCAAGAGACAGGGTTTATTTCAGCCCCAGCATTTT.

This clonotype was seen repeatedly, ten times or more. Here the CDR3 reads CASSFQGTEAFF. The CDR3 region has the DNA TGCGCCAGCAGCTTTCAGGGGACTGAAGCTTTCTTT. The V gene is TRBV5-1, the J gene TRBJ1-1; D possibly corresponds to TRBD1 (6 bases). V gave up 2 bases and J gave up 5 bases, with 7 bases separating them. Germline V gene lookup returns CDR1 SGHRS and CDR2 YFSETQ. There are 12 residues in the CDR3.

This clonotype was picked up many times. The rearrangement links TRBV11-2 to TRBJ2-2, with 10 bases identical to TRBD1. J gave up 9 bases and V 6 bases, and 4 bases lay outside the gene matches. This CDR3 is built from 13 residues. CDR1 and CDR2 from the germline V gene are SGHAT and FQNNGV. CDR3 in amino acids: CASSRDRGRELFF. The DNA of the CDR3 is TGTGCCAGCAGTCGGGACAGGGGAAGGGAGCTGTTTTTT. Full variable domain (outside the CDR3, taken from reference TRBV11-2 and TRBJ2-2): EAGVAQSPRYKIIEKRQSVAFWCNPISGHATLYWYQQILGQGPKLLIQFQNNGVVDDSQLPKDRFSAERLKGVDSTLKIQPAKLEDSAVYLCASSRDRGRELFFGEGSRLTVL.

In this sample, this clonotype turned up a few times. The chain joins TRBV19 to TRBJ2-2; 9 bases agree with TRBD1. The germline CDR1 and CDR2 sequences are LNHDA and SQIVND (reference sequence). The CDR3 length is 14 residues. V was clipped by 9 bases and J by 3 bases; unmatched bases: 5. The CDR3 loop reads CASVDRGDTGELFF. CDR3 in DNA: TGTGCCAGCGTCGACAGGGGGGACACCGGGGAGCTGTTTTTT.

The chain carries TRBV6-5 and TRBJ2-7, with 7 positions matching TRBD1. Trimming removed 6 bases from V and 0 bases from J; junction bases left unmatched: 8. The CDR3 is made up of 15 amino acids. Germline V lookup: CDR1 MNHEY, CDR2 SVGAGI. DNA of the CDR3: TGTGCCAGCAGATACCGGGACAGCCTCTCCTACGAGCAGTACTTC. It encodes CASRYRDSLSYEQYF.

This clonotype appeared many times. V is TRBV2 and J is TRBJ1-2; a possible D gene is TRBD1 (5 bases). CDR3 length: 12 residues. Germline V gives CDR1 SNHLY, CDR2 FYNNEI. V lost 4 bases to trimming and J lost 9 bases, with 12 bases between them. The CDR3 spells CASSVDSTSYTF. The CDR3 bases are TGTGCCAGCAGTGTCGACAGCACAAGCTACACCTTC.

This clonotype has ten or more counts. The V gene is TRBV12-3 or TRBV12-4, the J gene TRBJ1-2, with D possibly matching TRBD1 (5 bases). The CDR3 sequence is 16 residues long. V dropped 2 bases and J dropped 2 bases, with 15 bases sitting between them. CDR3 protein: CASSLRRMTENYGYTF. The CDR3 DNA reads TGTGCCAGCAGTTTAAGGAGAATGACAGAGAACTATGGCTACACCTTC.

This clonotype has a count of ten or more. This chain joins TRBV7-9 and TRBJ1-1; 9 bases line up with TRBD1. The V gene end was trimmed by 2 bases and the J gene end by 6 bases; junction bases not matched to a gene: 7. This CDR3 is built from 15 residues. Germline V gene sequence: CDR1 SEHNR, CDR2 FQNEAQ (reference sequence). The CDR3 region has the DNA TGTGCCAGCAGCTTATCCGGACAGGGGTTCGCTGAAGCTTTCTTT. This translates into CASSLSGQGFAEAFF.

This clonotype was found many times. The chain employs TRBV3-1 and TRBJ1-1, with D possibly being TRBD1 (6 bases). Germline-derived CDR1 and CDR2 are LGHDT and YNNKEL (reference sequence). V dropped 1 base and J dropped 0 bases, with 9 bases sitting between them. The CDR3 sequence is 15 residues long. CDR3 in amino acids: CASSQGTVLNTEAFF. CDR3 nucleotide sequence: TGTGCCAGCAGCCAAGGGACAGTCTTGAACACTGAAGCTTTCTTT.

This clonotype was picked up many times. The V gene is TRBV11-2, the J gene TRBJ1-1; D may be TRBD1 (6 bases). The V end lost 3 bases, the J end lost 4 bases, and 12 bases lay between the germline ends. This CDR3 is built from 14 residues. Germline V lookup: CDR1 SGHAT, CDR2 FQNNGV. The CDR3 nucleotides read TGTGCCAGCAGCTTCTACAGGGTCGGCACTGAAGCTTTCTTT. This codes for CASSFYRVGTEAFF.

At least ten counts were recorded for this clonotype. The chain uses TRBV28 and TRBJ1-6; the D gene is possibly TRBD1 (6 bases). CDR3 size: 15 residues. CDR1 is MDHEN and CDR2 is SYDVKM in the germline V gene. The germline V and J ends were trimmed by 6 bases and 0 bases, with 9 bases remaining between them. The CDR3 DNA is TGTGCCAGCAGAATGACAGGCTCCTATAATTCACCCCTCCACTTT. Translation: CASRMTGSYNSPLHF. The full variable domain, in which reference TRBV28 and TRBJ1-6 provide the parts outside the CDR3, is DVKVTQSSRYLVKRTGEKVFLECVQDMDHENMFWYRQDPGLGLRLIYFSYDVKMKEKGDIPEGYSVSREKKERFSLILESASTNQTSMYLCASRMTGSYNSPLHFGNGTRLTVT.

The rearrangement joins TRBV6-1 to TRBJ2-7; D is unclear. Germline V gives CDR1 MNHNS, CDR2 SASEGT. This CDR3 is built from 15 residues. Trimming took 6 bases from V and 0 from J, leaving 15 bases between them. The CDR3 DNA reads TGTGCCAGCAGCCCGGGCCCAAGGGACTCCTACGAGCAGTACTTC. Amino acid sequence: CASSPGPRDSYEQYF.

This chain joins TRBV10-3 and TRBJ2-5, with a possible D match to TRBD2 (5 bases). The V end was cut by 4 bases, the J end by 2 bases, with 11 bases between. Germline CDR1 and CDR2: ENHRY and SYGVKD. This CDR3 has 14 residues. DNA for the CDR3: TGTGCCATCAGTGGTTCGGGGAATCAAGAGACCCAGTACTTC. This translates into CAISGSGNQETQYF.

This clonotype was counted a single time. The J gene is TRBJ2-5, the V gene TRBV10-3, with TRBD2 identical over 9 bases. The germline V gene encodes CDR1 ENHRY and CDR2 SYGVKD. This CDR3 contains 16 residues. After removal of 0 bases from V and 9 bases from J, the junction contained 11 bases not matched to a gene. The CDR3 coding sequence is TGTGCCATCAGTGAGTCAGCGGGGGGTACCAAGAGACCCCAGTACTTC. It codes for CAISESAGGTKRPQYF.

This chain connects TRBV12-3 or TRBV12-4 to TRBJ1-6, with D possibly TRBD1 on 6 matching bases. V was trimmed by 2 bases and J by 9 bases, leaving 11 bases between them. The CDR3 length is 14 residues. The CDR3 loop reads CASSLTGLASPLHF. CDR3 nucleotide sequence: TGTGCCAGCAGTTTAACAGGGCTGGCTTCACCCCTCCACTTT.

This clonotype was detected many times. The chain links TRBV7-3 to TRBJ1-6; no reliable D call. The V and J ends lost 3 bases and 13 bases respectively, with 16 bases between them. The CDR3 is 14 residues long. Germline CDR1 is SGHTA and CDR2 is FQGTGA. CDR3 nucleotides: TGTGCCAGCAGCTTTATGAACCGAGGTCCGCCCCTCCACTTT. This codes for CASSFMNRGPPLHF. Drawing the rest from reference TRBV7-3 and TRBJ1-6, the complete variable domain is GAGVSQTPSNKVTEKGKYVELRCDPISGHTALYWYRQSLGQGPEFLIYFQGTGAADDSGLPNDRFFAVRPEGSVSTLKIQRTERGDSAVYLCASSFMNRGPPLHFGNGTRLTVT.

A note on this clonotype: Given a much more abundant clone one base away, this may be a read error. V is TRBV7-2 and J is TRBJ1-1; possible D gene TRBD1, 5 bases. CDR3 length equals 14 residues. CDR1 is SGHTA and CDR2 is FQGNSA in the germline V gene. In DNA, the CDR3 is TGTGCCAGCAACACCGGGGGGGGGTTCACTGAAGCTTGCTTT. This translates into CASNTGGGFTEACF.

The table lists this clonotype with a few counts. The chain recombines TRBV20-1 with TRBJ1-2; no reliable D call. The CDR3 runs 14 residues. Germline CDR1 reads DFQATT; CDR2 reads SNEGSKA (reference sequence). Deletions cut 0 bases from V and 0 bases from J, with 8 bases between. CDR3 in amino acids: CSAREAVTNYGYTF. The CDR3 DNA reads TGCAGTGCTAGAGAGGCGGTTACTAACTATGGCTACACCTTC.